Ten or more counts support the clone carrying this T cell receptor beta chain. Its matching antigen is unknown. The study excluded patients with other autoimmune diseases, uncontrolled infections, pregnancy or lactation. The data originate from a study of Graves' ophthalmopathy and Graves' hyperthyroidism. General study points: Detected in blood as well were most expanded thyroid clonotypes with frequency above 0.001.

J gave up 7 bases and V 2 bases, and 8 bases lay outside the gene matches. This CDR3 is 14 amino acids long. Germline assignment: CDR1 DFQATT and CDR2 SNEGSKA (reference sequence). For repertoire sequencing, the TCR beta CDR3 regions were amplified from RNA transcripts. First-round RT-PCR relied on HTBI primers, and a second-round multiplex PCR came next. Each CDR3 protein gets one entry after TCRdb re-called the multiplex PCR reads with MiXCR. The data show a few hundred thousand distinct CDR3 sequences, roughly 39% seen once. The specimen was peripheral blood or thyroid tissue (not recorded which). The rearrangement uses TRBV20-1 and TRBJ1-1; 9 bases match TRBD1. The sequence derives from an adult man with Graves' hyperthyroidism. The CDR3 sequence is CSARHITGGFEAFF. The DNA for the CDR3 is TGCAGTGCTAGACACATCACAGGGGGCTTTGAAGCTTTCTTT.